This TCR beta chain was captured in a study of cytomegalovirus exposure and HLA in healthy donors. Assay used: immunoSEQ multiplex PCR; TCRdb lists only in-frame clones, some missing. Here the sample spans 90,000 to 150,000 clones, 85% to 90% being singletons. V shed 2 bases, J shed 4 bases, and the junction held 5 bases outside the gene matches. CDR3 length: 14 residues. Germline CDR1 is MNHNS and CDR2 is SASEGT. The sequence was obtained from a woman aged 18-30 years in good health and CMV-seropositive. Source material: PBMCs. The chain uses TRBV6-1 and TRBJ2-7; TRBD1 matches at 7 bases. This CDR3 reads CASSEYTGQYEQYF. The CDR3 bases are TGTGCCAGCAGTGAATATACGGGACAGTACGAGCAGTACTTC.